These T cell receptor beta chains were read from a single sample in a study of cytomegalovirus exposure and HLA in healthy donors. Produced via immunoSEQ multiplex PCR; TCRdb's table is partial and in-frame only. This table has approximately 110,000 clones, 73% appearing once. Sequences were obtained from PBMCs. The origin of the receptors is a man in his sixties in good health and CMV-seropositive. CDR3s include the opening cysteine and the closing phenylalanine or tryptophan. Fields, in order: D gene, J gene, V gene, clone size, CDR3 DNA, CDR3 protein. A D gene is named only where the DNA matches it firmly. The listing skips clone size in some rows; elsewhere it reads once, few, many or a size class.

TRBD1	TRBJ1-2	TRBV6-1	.	TGTGCCAGCAGTCGTGACAGGGGCTATGGCTACACCTTC	CASSRDRGYGYTF
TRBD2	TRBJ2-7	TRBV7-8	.	TGTGCCAGCAGCCGCGGGGGTGGTGAGCAGTACTTC	CASSRGGGEQYF
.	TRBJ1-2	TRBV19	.	TGTGCCAGTAGTATGGACAGATGGAATGGCTACACCTTC	CASSMDRWNGYTF
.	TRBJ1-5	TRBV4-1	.	TGCGCCAGCAGCCAAGAGTGGGGAGGGCAGCCCCAGCATTTT	CASSQEWGGQPQHF
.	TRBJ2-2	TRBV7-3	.	TGTGCCAGCAGCCGGGGAAGAGGTTCGAACACCGGGGAGCTGTTTTTT	CASSRGRGSNTGELFF
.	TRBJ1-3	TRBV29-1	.	TGCAGCGTTGATACGCAGGGCAGTGGAAACACCATATATTTT	CSVDTQGSGNTIYF
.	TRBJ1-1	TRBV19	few	TGTGCCAGTAGTATAGTGGGAGTAGAAGGCACTGAAGCTTTCTTT	CASSIVGVEGTEAFF
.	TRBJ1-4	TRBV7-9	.	TGTGCCAGCAGCCGAACTTTCGGTTATGAAAAACTGTTTTTT	CASSRTFGYEKLFF
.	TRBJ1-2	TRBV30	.	TGTGCCTTAGGGGGGGGTGGCTACACCTTC	CALGGGGYTF
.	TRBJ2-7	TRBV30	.	TGTGCCTGGGGCGGGGCTCACGAGCAGTACTTC	CAWGGAHEQYF
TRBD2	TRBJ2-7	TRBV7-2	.	TGTGCCAGCAGCTTAGCTCAGGGACTAGCGGACTCCTACGAGCAGTACTTC	CASSLAQGLADSYEQYF
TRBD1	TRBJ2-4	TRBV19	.	TGTGCCAGTACCGACAGGGGCGCCGAGGCCAAAAACATTCAGTACTTC	CASTDRGAEAKNIQYF
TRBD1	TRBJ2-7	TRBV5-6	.	TGTGCCAGCAGCGACGGGACAGGGGTAGGGGCCTACGAGCAGTACTTC	CASSDGTGVGAYEQYF
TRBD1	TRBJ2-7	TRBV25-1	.	TGTGCCAGCAGTGGGAATAACAGGGGGCGGTACTCCTACGAGCAGTACTTC	CASSGNNRGRYSYEQYF
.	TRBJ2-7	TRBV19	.	TGTGCCAGTTCGAGTCCTGGAGACTACGAGCAGTACTTC	CASSSPGDYEQYF
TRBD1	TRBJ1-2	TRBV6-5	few	TGTGCCAGCAGTCAGCACGGGACAGGGATGACCTTC	CASSQHGTGMTF
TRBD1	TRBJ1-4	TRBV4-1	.	TGCGCCAGCAGCCCTAGTTCGGGACAGGGAGGGAGGGAAAAACTGTTTTTT	CASSPSSGQGGREKLFF
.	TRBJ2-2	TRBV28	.	TGTGCCAGCAGTACCACGGGGAACACCGGGGAGCTGTTTTTT	CASSTTGNTGELFF
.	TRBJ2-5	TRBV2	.	TGTGCCAGCCGGACAGCCAGCCTTCAAGAGACCCAGTACTTC	CASRTASLQETQYF
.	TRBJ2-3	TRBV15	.	TGTGCCACCAGCAGAGCAAGCCCGAAGACAGATACGCAGTATTTT	CATSRASPKTDTQYF
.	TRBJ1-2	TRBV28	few	TGTGCCAGCACAAAAGCCGGCTATGGCTACACCTTC	CASTKAGYGYTF
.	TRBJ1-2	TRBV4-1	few	TGCGCCAGCAGCCAAGACTCCACGGGTTTATCTTCCTATGGCTACACCTTC	CASSQDSTGLSSYGYTF
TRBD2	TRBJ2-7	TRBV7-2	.	TGTGCCAGCAGTTGGACTAGCGGGGCGAGGGACGAGCAGTACTTC	CASSWTSGARDEQYF
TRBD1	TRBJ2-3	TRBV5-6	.	TGTGCCAGCAGCAGGGACAGGGGGCTGGGAGATACGCAGTATTTT	CASSRDRGLGDTQYF
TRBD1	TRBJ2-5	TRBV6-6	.	TGTGCCAGCAGGGGACAGGGGTCCTTAGAGACCCAGTACTTC	CASRGQGSLETQYF